The rows below give T cell receptor beta chains drawn from one sample of a study of shared clonotypes between healthy human individuals. The method was immunoSEQ multiplex PCR; TCRdb's version includes in-frame clones alone and lacks a portion of them. The sample contains hundreds of thousands of clones, 96% of which appear only once. Input material: naive CD8+ T cells sorted from blood. These receptors were obtained from a woman aged 30 to 39 in good health. Each CDR3 is given with its conserved first and last residue. D genes are given only for firm matches. For some rows the clone size is stated as once, few or many, or as a class when expanded; others skip it.

TRBJ2-1 TRBV19 . . CASSMADSSYNEQFF TGTGCCAGTAGTATGGCGGACAGCTCCTACAATGAGCAGTTCTTC
TRBJ2-7 TRBV5-1 . . CASSLATGIEQYF TGCGCCAGCAGCTTGGCTACCGGGATCGAGCAGTACTTC
TRBJ2-5 TRBV27 . . CASSFGGGEAQYF TGTGCCAGCAGTTTCGGCGGAGGAGAGGCCCAGTACTTC
TRBJ1-2 TRBV27 . . CASSLGSAYYGYTF TGTGCCAGCAGTTTGGGGTCGGCCTACTATGGCTACACCTTC
TRBJ2-7 TRBV5-6 TRBD2 . CASSPMGSGNYEQYF TGTGCCAGCAGCCCAATGGGTAGCGGGAATTACGAGCAGTACTTC
TRBJ2-3 TRBV7-9 TRBD2 . CASSSPMSGISTDTQYF TGTGCCAGCAGCTCCCCTATGAGCGGGATTAGCACAGATACGCAGTATTTT
TRBJ2-7 TRBV15 TRBD1 . CATSTGTGGSYEQYF TGTGCCACCAGCACCGGGACAGGGGGGTCCTACGAGCAGTACTTC
TRBJ2-7 TRBV12-5 . once CASAEDLAYEQYF TGTGCTAGTGCCGAGGACCTCGCCTACGAGCAGTACTTC
TRBJ1-5 TRBV2 TRBD1 . CASSEGTGDGNQPQHF TGTGCCAGCAGTGAGGGGACAGGGGATGGCAATCAGCCCCAGCATTTT
TRBJ2-7 TRBV28 TRBD1 . CASSIQGLPTYEQYF TGTGCCAGCAGCATACAGGGGTTGCCAACCTACGAGCAGTACTTC
TRBJ2-1 TRBV4-1 TRBD2 . CASSQPPQRVAGVEQFF TGCGCCAGCAGCCAACCCCCGCAGAGAGTAGCGGGAGTTGAGCAGTTCTTC